The rows below give T cell receptor beta chains drawn from one sample of a study of T-cell memory formation after mild COVID-19. From the 5' RACE reads, TCRdb called clonotypes with MiXCR, one entry per CDR3 protein. The sample contains over 250,000 distinct CDR3 sequences, roughly 15% of which appear only once. Source material: PBMCs or a T cell subset sorted from them (not recorded which). These receptors came from a man in his late teens or twenties who had mild COVID-19 (a few samples of this study predate the infection). Cell type and time point are not known. CDR3s include the opening cysteine and the closing phenylalanine or tryptophan. Fields, in order: J gene, V gene, D gene, clone size, CDR3 protein, CDR3 DNA. D genes are given only for firm matches. Size values are once, few and many counts, or a class for expanded clones, and some rows have none.

j_gene: TRBJ2-7; v_gene: TRBV5-1; d_gene: TRBD1; abundance: NA; CDR3aa: CASSVYRGLYEQYF; CDR3nt: TGCGCCAGCTCCGTTTACAGGGGGCTCTACGAGCAGTACTTC
j_gene: TRBJ1-5; v_gene: TRBV20-1; d_gene: NA; abundance: NA; CDR3aa: CSARDMRTDNQPQHF; CDR3nt: TGCAGTGCTAGAGATATGCGGACGGACAATCAGCCCCAGCATTTT
j_gene: TRBJ2-7; v_gene: TRBV9; d_gene: NA; abundance: few; CDR3aa: CASSAGGPYEQYF; CDR3nt: TGTGCCAGCAGCGCCGGGGGCCCCTACGAGCAGTACTTC
j_gene: TRBJ2-3; v_gene: TRBV6-2/TRBV6-3; d_gene: NA; abundance: few; CDR3aa: CASSRPVGQTSTDTQYF; CDR3nt: TGTGCCAGCAGCCGACCCGTGGGGCAGACTAGCACAGATACGCAGTATTTT
j_gene: TRBJ1-2; v_gene: TRBV5-5; d_gene: TRBD1; abundance: NA; CDR3aa: CASSKRQGLDYGYTF; CDR3nt: TGTGCCAGCAGCAAAAGACAGGGCCTCGACTATGGCTACACCTTC
j_gene: TRBJ2-3; v_gene: TRBV5-1; d_gene: TRBD2; abundance: few; CDR3aa: CASSVGLAGGRDTQYF; CDR3nt: TGCGCCAGCAGCGTGGGACTAGCGGGGGGCAGAGATACGCAGTATTTT
j_gene: TRBJ2-7; v_gene: TRBV6-2/TRBV6-3; d_gene: TRBD2; abundance: many; CDR3aa: CASSWRGDLDEQYF; CDR3nt: TGTGCCAGCAGTTGGCGGGGGGACCTCGACGAGCAGTACTTC
j_gene: TRBJ2-5; v_gene: TRBV7-3; d_gene: NA; abundance: few; CDR3aa: CASSLRGRSGETQYF; CDR3nt: TGTGCCAGCAGCTTAAGGGGTAGATCGGGAGAGACCCAGTACTTC
j_gene: TRBJ2-3; v_gene: TRBV5-1; d_gene: TRBD2; abundance: many; CDR3aa: CASSLIPAGGPDTQYF; CDR3nt: TGCGCCAGCAGCTTGATTCCAGCGGGGGGGCCGGATACGCAGTATTTT
j_gene: TRBJ1-1; v_gene: TRBV5-1; d_gene: NA; abundance: NA; CDR3aa: CASSLLSPGRNTEAFF; CDR3nt: TGCGCCAGCAGTTTACTATCCCCGGGGCGGAACACTGAAGCTTTCTTT
j_gene: TRBJ1-6; v_gene: TRBV5-1; d_gene: NA; abundance: NA; CDR3aa: CASSLLMSNSPLHF; CDR3nt: TGCGCCAGCAGCCTATTGATGTCCAATTCACCCCTCCACTTT
j_gene: TRBJ1-6; v_gene: TRBV12-3/TRBV12-4; d_gene: NA; abundance: few; CDR3aa: CASSLNLNSPLHF; CDR3nt: TGTGCCAGCAGTTTAAACCTCAATTCACCCCTCCACTTT
j_gene: TRBJ2-3; v_gene: TRBV15; d_gene: NA; abundance: NA; CDR3aa: CATSRDTGPDTQYF; CDR3nt: TGTGCCACCAGCAGAGATACGGGGCCAGATACGCAGTATTTT
j_gene: TRBJ2-3; v_gene: TRBV2; d_gene: TRBD1; abundance: NA; CDR3aa: CASRATGDGTDTQYF; CDR3nt: TGTGCCAGCAGAGCCACAGGGGACGGCACAGATACGCAGTATTTT
j_gene: TRBJ1-3; v_gene: TRBV4-2; d_gene: TRBD1; abundance: few; CDR3aa: CASSQGTGGMIGNTIYF; CDR3nt: TGTGCCAGCAGCCAAGGGACAGGGGGAATGATCGGAAACACCATATATTTT
j_gene: TRBJ1-5; v_gene: TRBV29-1; d_gene: NA; abundance: NA; CDR3aa: CSATQGSNQPQHF; CDR3nt: TGCAGCGCTACCCAGGGTAGCAATCAGCCCCAGCATTTT
j_gene: TRBJ1-6; v_gene: TRBV27; d_gene: TRBD1; abundance: NA; CDR3aa: CASSLEGAHNSPLHF; CDR3nt: TGTGCCAGCAGTTTAGAGGGGGCTCATAATTCACCCCTCCACTTT
j_gene: TRBJ2-5; v_gene: TRBV10-3; d_gene: TRBD2; abundance: NA; CDR3aa: CAAGLQETQYF; CDR3nt: TGTGCCGCGGGACTACAAGAGACCCAGTACTTC
j_gene: TRBJ2-5; v_gene: TRBV20-1; d_gene: TRBD2; abundance: NA; CDR3aa: CSAGTSGVETQYF; CDR3nt: TGCAGTGCTGGGACTAGCGGGGTGGAGACCCAGTACTTC
j_gene: TRBJ1-1; v_gene: TRBV2; d_gene: TRBD1; abundance: few; CDR3aa: CASREQPTGHGFNTEAFF; CDR3nt: TGTGCCAGCAGAGAACAACCGACAGGGCACGGTTTCAACACTGAAGCTTTCTTT
j_gene: TRBJ1-2; v_gene: TRBV11-2; d_gene: NA; abundance: few; CDR3aa: CASSRKGGVDDYGYTF; CDR3nt: TGTGCCAGCAGCCGAAAGGGTGGGGTCGATGACTATGGCTACACCTTC
j_gene: TRBJ1-2; v_gene: TRBV12-3/TRBV12-4; d_gene: NA; abundance: few; CDR3aa: CASSLIRPDTYTF; CDR3nt: TGTGCCAGCAGTTTAATAAGGCCGGATACCTACACCTTC
j_gene: TRBJ2-1; v_gene: TRBV7-6; d_gene: TRBD2; abundance: many; CDR3aa: CASSLTAGGLNEQFF; CDR3nt: TGTGCCAGCAGCTTAACCGCGGGGGGGCTGAATGAGCAGTTCTTC
j_gene: TRBJ1-5; v_gene: TRBV6-2/TRBV6-3; d_gene: TRBD1; abundance: few; CDR3aa: CASSYSPWDRGRDQPQHF; CDR3nt: TGTGCCAGCAGTTACTCTCCCTGGGACAGGGGACGGGATCAGCCCCAGCATTTT
j_gene: TRBJ2-2; v_gene: TRBV7-3; d_gene: TRBD1; abundance: NA; CDR3aa: CASSLGTARGRELFF; CDR3nt: TGTGCCAGCAGCTTAGGGACAGCGAGGGGCCGGGAGCTGTTTTTT
j_gene: TRBJ2-5; v_gene: TRBV20-1; d_gene: NA; abundance: NA; CDR3aa: CSARASSDPDQETQYF; CDR3nt: TGCAGTGCTAGAGCCTCGAGTGACCCAGACCAAGAGACCCAGTACTTC
j_gene: TRBJ2-1; v_gene: TRBV7-3; d_gene: NA; abundance: NA; CDR3aa: CASSKGPPNEQFF; CDR3nt: TGTGCCAGCAGCAAGGGACCGCCGAATGAGCAGTTCTTC
j_gene: TRBJ2-1; v_gene: TRBV20-1; d_gene: NA; abundance: few; CDR3aa: CSASSYNEQFF; CDR3nt: TGCAGTGCGAGCTCCTACAATGAGCAGTTCTTC
j_gene: TRBJ2-5; v_gene: TRBV6-2/TRBV6-3; d_gene: TRBD2; abundance: NA; CDR3aa: CASFFRSGLAGEYQETQYF; CDR3nt: TGTGCCAGCTTCTTTCGCTCGGGACTAGCGGGGGAGTACCAAGAGACCCAGTACTTC
j_gene: TRBJ2-5; v_gene: TRBV7-9; d_gene: TRBD1; abundance: few; CDR3aa: CASSHRTGGSQETQYF; CDR3nt: TGTGCCAGCAGCCATCGGACAGGGGGATCACAAGAGACCCAGTACTTC
j_gene: TRBJ2-5; v_gene: TRBV10-3; d_gene: NA; abundance: many; CDR3aa: CATGGGLLYQETQYF; CDR3nt: TGTGCCACCGGAGGGGGACTTCTGTACCAAGAGACCCAGTACTTC
j_gene: TRBJ2-3; v_gene: TRBV29-1; d_gene: NA; abundance: NA; CDR3aa: CSVERTLPQDTQYF; CDR3nt: TGCAGCGTTGAAAGGACCCTACCGCAAGATACGCAGTATTTT
j_gene: TRBJ2-2; v_gene: TRBV18; d_gene: TRBD1; abundance: NA; CDR3aa: CASSLSTGGANTGELFF; CDR3nt: TGTGCCAGCTCACTTAGTACAGGGGGCGCGAACACCGGGGAGCTGTTTTTT
j_gene: TRBJ2-7; v_gene: TRBV7-8; d_gene: NA; abundance: NA; CDR3aa: CASSYSAGYEQYF; CDR3nt: TGTGCCAGCAGCTACTCGGCCGGCTACGAGCAGTACTTC
j_gene: TRBJ2-5; v_gene: TRBV20-1; d_gene: NA; abundance: NA; CDR3aa: CSAAEAGQETQYF; CDR3nt: TGCAGTGCCGCAGAGGCAGGCCAAGAGACCCAGTACTTC
j_gene: TRBJ1-5; v_gene: TRBV27; d_gene: NA; abundance: NA; CDR3aa: CASSWGSGPNQPQHF; CDR3nt: TGTGCCAGCAGTTGGGGCAGCGGGCCCAATCAGCCCCAGCATTTT
j_gene: TRBJ2-5; v_gene: TRBV5-1; d_gene: NA; abundance: NA; CDR3aa: CASSSSAGHLVETQYF; CDR3nt: TGCGCCAGCAGCTCCAGTGCGGGACATTTGGTGGAGACCCAGTACTTC
j_gene: TRBJ2-5; v_gene: TRBV18; d_gene: TRBD1; abundance: few; CDR3aa: CASSPGDRRGQETQYF; CDR3nt: TGTGCCAGCTCACCTGGGGACAGGCGGGGTCAAGAGACCCAGTACTTC
j_gene: TRBJ2-5; v_gene: TRBV24-1; d_gene: NA; abundance: NA; CDR3aa: CATSDARDLETQYF; CDR3nt: TGTGCCACCAGTGATGCCCGGGATCTAGAGACCCAGTACTTC
j_gene: TRBJ1-6; v_gene: TRBV7-2; d_gene: NA; abundance: NA; CDR3aa: CASSFYRNSPLHF; CDR3nt: TGTGCCAGCAGCTTTTACAGGAATTCACCCCTCCACTTT
j_gene: TRBJ1-2; v_gene: TRBV5-1; d_gene: NA; abundance: once; CDR3aa: CASSLELGGYTF; CDR3nt: TGCGCCAGCAGCTTGGAGCTGGGTGGCTACACCTTC
j_gene: TRBJ1-5; v_gene: TRBV6-2/TRBV6-3; d_gene: NA; abundance: NA; CDR3aa: CASRRPGSNQPQHF; CDR3nt: TGTGCCAGCAGGCGGCCAGGTAGCAATCAGCCCCAGCATTTT
j_gene: TRBJ2-3; v_gene: TRBV12-3/TRBV12-4; d_gene: NA; abundance: NA; CDR3aa: CASSPLGGVDSYTDTQYF; CDR3nt: TGTGCCAGCAGTCCCCTAGGGGGGGTGGACTCCTACACAGATACGCAGTATTTT
j_gene: TRBJ2-2; v_gene: TRBV5-1; d_gene: NA; abundance: NA; CDR3aa: CASSAGRQLAAGELFF; CDR3nt: TGCGCCAGCAGCGCGGGCAGGCAGCTCGCCGCCGGGGAGCTGTTTTTT
j_gene: TRBJ2-3; v_gene: TRBV6-5; d_gene: NA; abundance: once; CDR3aa: CASSYRQPPFSDTQYF; CDR3nt: TGTGCCAGCAGTTACCGGCAGCCTCCATTTTCAGATACGCAGTATTTT
j_gene: TRBJ1-6; v_gene: TRBV9; d_gene: NA; abundance: NA; CDR3aa: CASSAESRAPLHF; CDR3nt: TGTGCCAGCAGCGCCGAATCTAGGGCACCCCTCCACTTT
j_gene: TRBJ2-7; v_gene: TRBV13; d_gene: NA; abundance: NA; CDR3aa: CASSWGPQGEQYF; CDR3nt: TGTGCCAGCAGCTGGGGCCCCCAGGGCGAGCAGTACTTC
j_gene: TRBJ2-4; v_gene: TRBV11-2; d_gene: NA; abundance: few; CDR3aa: CASSLNAQGHNIQYF; CDR3nt: TGTGCCAGCAGCCTAAATGCACAGGGACACAACATTCAGTACTTC
j_gene: TRBJ2-7; v_gene: TRBV20-1; d_gene: TRBD2; abundance: few; CDR3aa: CSARGLAGFSYEQYF; CDR3nt: TGCAGTGCTAGAGGACTAGCGGGCTTCTCCTACGAGCAGTACTTC
j_gene: TRBJ1-1; v_gene: TRBV20-1; d_gene: NA; abundance: NA; CDR3aa: CSARSTGGMNTEAFF; CDR3nt: TGCAGTGCTAGATCGACGGGCGGGATGAACACTGAAGCTTTCTTT
j_gene: TRBJ1-2; v_gene: TRBV5-4; d_gene: NA; abundance: NA; CDR3aa: CASGLLGLYGYTF; CDR3nt: TGTGCCAGCGGCCTACTCGGGCTCTATGGCTACACCTTC